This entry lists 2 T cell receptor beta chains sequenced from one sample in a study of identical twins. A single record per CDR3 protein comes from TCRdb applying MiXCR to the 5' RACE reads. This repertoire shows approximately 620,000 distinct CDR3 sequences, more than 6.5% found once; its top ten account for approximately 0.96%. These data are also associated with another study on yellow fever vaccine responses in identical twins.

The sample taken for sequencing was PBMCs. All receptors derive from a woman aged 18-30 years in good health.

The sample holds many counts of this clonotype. CDR3 sequence (DNA): TGTGCCAGCAGTTTAGGGCAGGGACTGGAAAGGGATACGCAGTATTTT. Amino acid sequence: CASSLGQGLERDTQYF. This chain uses TRBV12-3 or TRBV12-4 with TRBJ2-3; maybe TRBD2 (6 bases). This CDR3 comprises 16 residues. V was cut by 1 base and J by 6 bases, with 17 bases left in between.

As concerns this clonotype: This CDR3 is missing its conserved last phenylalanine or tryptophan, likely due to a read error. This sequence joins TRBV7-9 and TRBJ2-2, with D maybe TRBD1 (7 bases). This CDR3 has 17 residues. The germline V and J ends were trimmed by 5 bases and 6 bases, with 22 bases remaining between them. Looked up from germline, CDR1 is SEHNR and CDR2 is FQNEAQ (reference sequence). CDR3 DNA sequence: TGTGCCAGCAGCCCAATGACAACCAGGAGGGGGCCCGGGGAGCTGTTTCTT. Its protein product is CASSPMTTRRGPGELFL.